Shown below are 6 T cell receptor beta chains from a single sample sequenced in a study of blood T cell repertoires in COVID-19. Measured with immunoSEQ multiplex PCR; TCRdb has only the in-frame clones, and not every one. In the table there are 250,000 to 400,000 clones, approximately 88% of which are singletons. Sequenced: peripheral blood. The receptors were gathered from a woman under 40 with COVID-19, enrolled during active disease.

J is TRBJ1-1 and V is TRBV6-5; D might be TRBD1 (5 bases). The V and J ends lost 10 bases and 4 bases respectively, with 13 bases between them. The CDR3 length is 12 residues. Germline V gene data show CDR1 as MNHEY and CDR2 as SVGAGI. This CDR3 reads CATRPGATEAFF. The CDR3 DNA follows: TGTGCCACTCGGCCTGGGGCCACTGAAGCTTTCTTT.

The CDR3 DNA reads TGTGCCAGCAGTTCGTCTTCCCCCAGCGACTATGGCTACACCTTC. Translating it yields CASSSSSPSDYGYTF. The chain has TRBV6-5 and TRBJ1-2; D is unclear. CDR1 is MNHEY and CDR2 is SVGAGI in the germline V gene. V was pared by 4 bases and J by 3 bases, with 15 bases between. CDR3 length equals 15 residues.

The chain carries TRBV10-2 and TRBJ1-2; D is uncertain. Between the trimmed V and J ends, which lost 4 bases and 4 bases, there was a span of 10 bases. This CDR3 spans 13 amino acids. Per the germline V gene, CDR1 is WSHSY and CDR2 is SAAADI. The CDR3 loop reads CASSVSEFYGYTF. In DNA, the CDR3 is TGCGCCAGCAGTGTTAGCGAATTCTATGGCTACACCTTC.

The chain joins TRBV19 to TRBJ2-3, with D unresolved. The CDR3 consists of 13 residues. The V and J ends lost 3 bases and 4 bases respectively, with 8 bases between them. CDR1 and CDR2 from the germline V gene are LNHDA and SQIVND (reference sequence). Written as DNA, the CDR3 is TGTGCCAGTAGTATCCAGGTGGCAGATACGCAGTATTTT. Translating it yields CASSIQVADTQYF. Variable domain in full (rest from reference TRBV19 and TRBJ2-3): DGGITQSPKYLFRKEGQNVTLSCEQNLNHDAMYWYRQDPGQGLRLIYYSQIVNDFQKGDIAEGYSVSREKKESFPLTVTSAQKNPTAFYLCASSIQVADTQYFGPGTRLTVL.

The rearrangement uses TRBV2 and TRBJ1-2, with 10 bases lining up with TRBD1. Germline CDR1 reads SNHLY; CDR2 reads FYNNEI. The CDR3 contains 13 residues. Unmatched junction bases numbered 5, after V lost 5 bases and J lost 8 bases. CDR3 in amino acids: CASSRQGAEGYTF. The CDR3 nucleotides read TGTGCCAGCAGTAGACAGGGGGCGGAGGGCTACACCTTC. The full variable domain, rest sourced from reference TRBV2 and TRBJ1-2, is EPEVTQTPSHQVTQMGQEVILRCVPISNHLYFYWYRQILGQKVEFLVSFYNNEISEKSEIFDDQFSVERPDGSNFTLKIRSTKLEDSAMYFCASSRQGAEGYTFGSGTRLTVV.

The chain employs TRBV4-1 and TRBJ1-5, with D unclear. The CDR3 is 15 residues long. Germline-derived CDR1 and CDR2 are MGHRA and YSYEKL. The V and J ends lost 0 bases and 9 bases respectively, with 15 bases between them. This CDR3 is CASSQESGGGRPQHF. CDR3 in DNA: TGCGCCAGCAGCCAAGAGTCAGGTGGAGGGAGGCCCCAGCATTTT.